This passage covers 17 T cell receptor beta chains from one sample sequenced in a study of T cells in Graves' hyperthyroidism and ophthalmopathy. Amplification of TCR beta CDR3 regions was performed using RNA transcripts as template. The HTBI primer set was used in a first-round RT-PCR of the TCR CDR3. TCRdb re-called the multiplex PCR reads through MiXCR, storing one row per CDR3 protein. The table lists over 350,000 distinct CDR3 sequences, more than 13% of them singletons, with 25% to 30% in the top ten. The sample was blood. These TCRs come from a man aged 45-60 years with Graves' ophthalmopathy.

The sample holds many counts of this clonotype. V is TRBV29-1 and J is TRBJ2-1, with 8 bases fitting TRBD1. Trimming took 6 bases from V and 0 from J; bases not matched to a gene: 13. From germline, CDR1 is SQVTM and CDR2 ANQGSEA. This CDR3 is built from 17 residues. The CDR3 protein is CSVLDRGITSSYNEQFF. CDR3 sequence (DNA): TGCAGCGTACTCGACAGGGGCATTACCAGCTCCTACAATGAGCAGTTCTTC.

This clonotype was recorded many times. V usage is TRBV12-3 or TRBV12-4 and J usage is TRBJ1-2, with TRBD1 identical over 7 bases. This CDR3 region has 16 residues. V dropped 5 bases and J dropped 2; count of bases not matched to a gene: 11. This chain's CDR3 is CASSPSRTGGNYGYTF. In DNA, the CDR3 is TGTGCCAGCAGTCCCAGCAGGACAGGAGGGAACTATGGCTACACCTTC.

This clonotype was found many times. The chain employs TRBV2 and TRBJ1-4; D is unclear. Trimming took off 4 bases at V and 7 bases at J, with 1 base between the two ends. The length of the CDR3 is 10 residues. Looked up from germline, CDR1 is SNHLY and CDR2 is FYNNEI. CDR3 sequence reads: CASSAEKLFF. CDR3 bases: TGTGCCAGCAGTGCTGAAAAACTGTTTTTT. The complete variable domain, with remaining parts taken from reference TRBV2 and TRBJ1-4, reads EPEVTQTPSHQVTQMGQEVILRCVPISNHLYFYWYRQILGQKVEFLVSFYNNEISEKSEIFDDQFSVERPDGSNFTLKIRSTKLEDSAMYFCASSAEKLFFGSGTQLSVL.

This clonotype has ten or more counts. V is TRBV18 and J is TRBJ1-6; the D is unclear. The germline gives CDR1 KGHSH, CDR2 LQKENI. V gave up 3 bases and J gave up 10 bases, with 13 bases separating them. The CDR3 length is 14 residues. CDR3 sequence: CASSPGLGESPLHF. In DNA, the CDR3 is TGTGCCAGCTCACCCGGACTCGGGGAGTCACCCCTCCACTTT.

This clonotype was seen at least ten times. V gene TRBV30 combines with J gene TRBJ1-1, with D possibly being TRBD1 (5 bases). Germline V gives CDR1 GTSNPN, CDR2 SVGIG (reference sequence). Between the trimmed V and J ends, which lost 2 bases and 0 bases, there was a span of 10 bases. CDR3 length: 14 amino acids. CDR3 bases: TGTGCCTGGAGTAAGACAGTCATGAACACTGAAGCTTTCTTT. Translated, it gives CAWSKTVMNTEAFF.

This clonotype has a count of ten or more. The CDR3 DNA is TGCAGTGTCTGGGCCAATGAGCAGTTCTTC. This codes for CSVWANEQFF. The rearrangement uses TRBV20-1 and TRBJ2-1; no firm D call. The CDR3 runs 10 residues. Germline loops: CDR1 DFQATT, CDR2 SNEGSKA (reference sequence). V was pared by 7 bases and J by 6 bases, with 7 bases between.

This clonotype was seen a handful of times. This chain joins TRBV10-3 and TRBJ2-7; maybe TRBD1 (6 bases). This CDR3 spans 14 amino acids. Per germline, CDR1 ENHRY and CDR2 SYGVKD. Trimming stripped 6 bases from V and 1 base from J, with 13 bases between. The CDR3, as DNA: TGTGCCATCAGAGAGGACAGCGCTTCCTACGAGCAGTACTTC. Protein sequence: CAIREDSASYEQYF.

This clonotype has only a few counts. The genes are TRBV13 and TRBJ2-3; 12 nucleotides align to TRBD2. CDR3 size: 18 residues. The germline V gene encodes CDR1 PRHDT and CDR2 FYEKMQ (reference sequence). The V and J ends lost 4 bases and 5 bases, in that order; junction bases with no gene match: 13. Here the CDR3 reads CASSSSSGRAGLGDTQYF. The CDR3 DNA sequence: TGTGCCAGCAGCTCCTCTAGCGGGAGGGCCGGTTTGGGAGATACGCAGTATTTT.

This clonotype was detected only a few times. The chain joins TRBV19 to TRBJ2-1; D is perhaps TRBD1 (7 bases). Germline V gene sequence: CDR1 LNHDA, CDR2 SQIVND (reference sequence). This CDR3 has 14 residues. V lost 7 bases, J lost 9 bases, and 19 bases lay in between. The CDR3 protein is CASTASPGGGEQFF. The CDR3 nucleotides are TGTGCCAGTACCGCGTCCCCAGGGGGAGGTGAGCAGTTCTTC.

This clonotype has at least ten counts. The rearrangement links TRBV2 to TRBJ2-7; D is ambiguous. V was trimmed by 7 bases and J by 0 bases, leaving 16 bases between them. There are 15 residues in the CDR3. CDR1 SNHLY and CDR2 FYNNEI come from the germline V gene. This chain's CDR3 is CASTSLLGVSYEQYF. CDR3 DNA sequence: TGTGCCAGCACCTCCCTCCTAGGCGTCTCCTACGAGCAGTACTTC.

Turning to this clonotype: One base away lies a much larger clone, so this may be a sequencing read error. V and J are TRBV12-3 or TRBV12-4 and TRBJ1-4, with TRBD1 matching over 7 bases. Trimming at V came to 4 bases and at J to 5 bases, leaving 4 bases not matched to a gene. This CDR3 comprises 14 residues. CDR3 in DNA: TGTGCCAGCAGTTCAGCCAGGGGGAATGAAAAACTGTTTTTT. Its translation: CASSSARGNEKLFF.

The chain couples TRBV19 to TRBJ2-7; TRBD2 matches 7 bases. CDR1 and CDR2 (germline): LNHDA, SQIVND (reference sequence). The CDR3 contains 15 residues. Unmatched junction bases numbered 4, after V lost 2 bases and J lost 0 bases. The CDR3 bases are TGTGCCAGTAGTATAAAGGGAGGGGACTCCTACGAGCAGTACTTC. Its protein product is CASSIKGGDSYEQYF.

CDR3 sequence reads: CASSLFVGSEQYF. The CDR3 bases are TGTGCCAGCAGTTTATTCGTGGGTAGCGAGCAGTACTTC. V usage is TRBV18 and J usage is TRBJ2-7; no clear D gene. The CDR3 is made up of 13 amino acids. Germline CDR1 reads KGHSH; CDR2 reads LQKENI. V gave up 8 bases and J gave up 6 bases, with 17 bases separating them.

This clonotype was observed many times. The chain is built from TRBV20-1 and TRBJ2-6; D remains ambiguous. The V gene's germline CDR1 is DFQATT and CDR2 SNEGSKA (reference sequence). Deletions cut 5 bases from V and 1 base from J, with 12 bases between. This CDR3 is built from 15 residues. CDR3 protein: CSAVLAGSGANVLTF. The CDR3 nucleotides read TGCAGTGCTGTCCTCGCCGGATCTGGGGCCAACGTCCTGACTTTC.

This clonotype was observed at least ten times. The chain employs TRBV13 and TRBJ2-1; the D gene is possibly TRBD2 (6 bases). Trimming pared 4 bases from V and 7 bases from J, leaving 11 bases between. CDR1 is PRHDT, CDR2 FYEKMQ, per germline (reference sequence). The CDR3 is 13 residues long. As DNA, the CDR3 is TGTGCCAGCAGCTCAGCGGGTTTGAATGAGCAGTTCTTC. Translating gives CASSSAGLNEQFF.

The CDR3 DNA sequence: TGTGCCAGCAGCCAGACCAGCTTCTATGGCTACACCTTC. Translated: CASSQTSFYGYTF. The V gene is TRBV5-8, the J gene TRBJ1-2; D ambiguous. In germline, CDR1 is SGHTS, CDR2 YDEGEE. The CDR3 contains 13 residues. Between the trimmed V and J ends, which lost 4 bases and 4 bases, there was a span of 11 bases.

This chain links TRBV7-9 with TRBJ1-5, with D maybe TRBD1 (5 bases). This CDR3 has 12 amino acids. CDR1 is SEHNR, CDR2 FQNEAQ, per germline (reference sequence). Trimming left V 5 bases short and J 9 bases short, with 11 bases between. CDR3 protein: CASSLLGGPQHF. The CDR3 DNA follows: TGTGCCAGCAGCCTACTGGGGGGGCCCCAGCATTTT.